These 23 T cell receptor beta chains were sequenced from one sample in a study of cytomegalovirus exposure and HLA in healthy donors. The PCR made use of 60 Vbeta and 13 Jbeta primers. Produced via immunoSEQ multiplex PCR; TCRdb's table is partial and in-frame only. Here the sample spans over 150,000 clones, roughly 70% being singletons. The specimen sequenced was PBMCs. Every receptor here comes from a male donor in good health and CMV-seronegative.

The chain uses TRBV12-5 and TRBJ2-1, with 8 bases matching TRBD2. The CDR3 length is 16 residues. Germline assignment: CDR1 LGHNT and CDR2 FRNRAP. Trimming cost V 7 bases and J 1 base; bases outside gene matches: 9. The DNA of the CDR3 is TGTGCTAGTGCCACGAGCGGGAGTTTATCCTACAATGAGCAGTTCTTC. This translates into CASATSGSLSYNEQFF.

J is TRBJ2-7 and V is TRBV29-1; 8 nucleotides align to TRBD2. V shed 6 bases and J 2 bases; nucleotides not matched to a gene: 6. The CDR3 is 13 amino acids. CDR1 SQVTM and CDR2 ANQGSEA come from the germline V gene. For the CDR3, the DNA is TGCAGCGTCTCAGCGGGGGTAACCTACGAGCAGTACTTC. Encoded protein: CSVSAGVTYEQYF.

Turning to this clone: At one end, the junction sequence differs from germline, possibly due to a read error. This chain links TRBV20-1 with TRBJ2-7, with D uncertain. Germline loops: CDR1 DFQATT, CDR2 SNEGSKA (reference sequence). This CDR3 is 11 amino acids long. The chain's CDR3 is CSARALFEQYF. The CDR3 region has the DNA TGCAGTGCCAGAGCTTTGTTTGAGCAGTACTTC.

J is TRBJ2-7 and V is TRBV7-2; TRBD2 might be the D (5 bases). CDR1 is SGHTA and CDR2 is FQGNSA in the germline V gene. The CDR3 is made up of 15 amino acids. Trimming left V 1 base short and J 7 bases short, with 17 bases between. CDR3 in DNA: TGTGCCAGCAGCTTAGTGTCGGGGTACTCGGGGGAGCAGTACTTC. Amino acids: CASSLVSGYSGEQYF.

The chain has TRBV27 and TRBJ2-4, with TRBD2 matching 10 bases. This CDR3 region has 13 residues. J lost 8 bases, V lost 6 bases, and 4 bases had no gene match. The germline V gene has CDR1 MNHEY and CDR2 SMNVEV (reference sequence). The CDR3 reads CASSQGLADIQYF. The CDR3 region has the DNA TGTGCCAGCAGCCAAGGACTAGCGGACATTCAGTACTTC.

This chain uses TRBV7-3 with TRBJ2-4; D is possibly TRBD2 (6 bases). This CDR3 is 14 amino acids long. V shed 3 bases and J shed 7 bases, with 13 bases lying between them. Germline V CDR1 and CDR2: SGHTA, FQGTGA. The CDR3 spells CASSLTGAENIQYF. The CDR3 region has the DNA TGTGCCAGCAGCTTGACGGGAGCGGAGAACATTCAGTACTTC.

The chain employs TRBV28 and TRBJ2-7; no clear D. CDR1 and CDR2 (germline): MDHEN, SYDVKM. The V gene lost 2 bases and the J gene lost 0 bases, with 5 bases spanning the gap. The CDR3 has 13 residues. The CDR3 reads CASSLVNSYEQYF. CDR3 bases: TGTGCCAGCAGTTTAGTCAACTCCTACGAGCAGTACTTC.

CDR3 amino acids: CASSISRMRQPQHF. In nucleotides, the CDR3 is TGTGCCAGTAGTATATCTCGGATGAGGCAGCCCCAGCATTTT. V and J are TRBV19 and TRBJ1-5, with D hard to call. The germline V gene encodes CDR1 LNHDA and CDR2 SQIVND (reference sequence). CDR3 size: 14 residues. V gave up 2 bases and J gave up 7 bases, with 12 bases separating them.

The chain has TRBV10-3 and TRBJ2-3; D is possibly TRBD2 (6 bases). CDR3 length: 14 residues. With 2 bases removed from V and 7 bases from J, the gap between germline ends came to 13 bases. Germline CDR1 ENHRY, CDR2 SYGVKD. The CDR3: CAISEPRAGNTQYF. DNA of the CDR3: TGTGCCATCAGTGAGCCGAGGGCGGGGAATACGCAGTATTTT.

The chain uses TRBV9 and TRBJ2-3; 13 bases line up with TRBD2. The V segment lost 3 bases and the J segment 6 bases; nucleotides outside the gene matches: 13. This CDR3 is built from 18 residues. Germline V gene data show CDR1 as SGDLS and CDR2 as YYNGEE. The CDR3 DNA sequence: TGTGCCAGCAGCGCACGACTAGCGGGGGGTCGCCACGGCGATACGCAGTATTTT. As protein: CASSARLAGGRHGDTQYF.

V is TRBV11-2 and J is TRBJ1-2, with D unclear. V was shortened by 1 base and J by 0 bases, with 12 bases between the two germline ends. This CDR3 region has 16 residues. The germline gives CDR1 SGHAT, CDR2 FQNNGV. The CDR3 coding sequence is TGTGCCAGCAGCTTAGGGTGGGAGCGCGCTAACTATGGCTACACCTTC. It codes for CASSLGWERANYGYTF.

V is TRBV5-5 and J is TRBJ1-4, with D perhaps TRBD1 (5 bases). The CDR3 loop spans 14 amino acids. Trimming pared 2 bases from V and 6 bases from J, leaving 11 bases between. In germline, CDR1 is SGHKS, CDR2 YYEKEE (reference sequence). CDR3 region: CASSFQGLDEKLFF. The DNA of the CDR3 is TGTGCCAGCAGCTTTCAGGGCTTGGATGAAAAACTGTTTTTT.

This chain joins TRBV4-1 and TRBJ1-2; 9 nucleotides match TRBD1. The V gene's germline CDR1 is MGHRA and CDR2 YSYEKL. The CDR3 has 16 amino acids. Trimming at V came to 1 base and at J to 5 bases, leaving 8 bases not matched to a gene. CDR3 bases: TGCGCCAGCAGCCAAGGGAGGACAGGGGATAGGTATGGCTACACCTTC. Translating gives CASSQGRTGDRYGYTF.

V gene TRBV7-2 combines with J gene TRBJ1-3; TRBD1 matches at 10 bases. Germline CDR1 SGHTA, CDR2 FQGNSA. The CDR3 spans 14 residues. CDR3 sequence (DNA): TGTGGATCGACAGGGGGCTTGTCTGGAAACACCATATATTTT. This sequence encodes CGSTGGLSGNTIYF.

This chain links TRBV5-4 with TRBJ2-6, with D unclear. Trimming removed 0 bases from V and 4 bases from J, with 5 bases in between. CDR3 length: 14 amino acids. Germline assignment: CDR1 SGHNT and CDR2 YYREEE (reference sequence). This chain's CDR3 is CASSLVTGANVLTF. CDR3 coding DNA: TGTGCCAGCAGCTTGGTGACAGGGGCCAACGTCCTGACTTTC.

V and J are TRBV6-6 and TRBJ2-7, with 8 bases aligning to TRBD1. The CDR3 sequence is 14 residues long. The trim removed 7 bases at V and 2 bases at J, leaving 7 bases unmatched. CDR1 and CDR2 from the germline V gene are MNHNY and SVGAGI (reference sequence). CDR3 loop: CASTRTGQTYEQYF. The CDR3 bases are TGTGCCAGCACTAGGACAGGGCAAACCTACGAGCAGTACTTC.

The CDR3 is CASSHRTSARNTQYF. Written as DNA, the CDR3 is TGTGCCAGCAGTCACCGTACCTCGGCCAGGAATACGCAGTATTTT. The rearrangement uses TRBV6-5 and TRBJ2-3, with D unclear. The CDR3 consists of 15 residues. The V end lost 5 bases, the J end lost 7 bases, and 19 bases lay between the germline ends. The germline V gene has CDR1 MNHEY and CDR2 SVGAGI.

This chain joins TRBV5-1 and TRBJ2-5, with TRBD1 identical over 7 bases. The germline gives CDR1 SGHRS, CDR2 YFSETQ. The CDR3 is made up of 16 amino acids. V lost 4 bases to trimming and J lost 3 bases; unmatched junction nucleotides: 12. The CDR3 DNA sequence: TGCGCCAGCAGCACTCACAGGGGCCTGGAGAAAGAGACCCAGTACTTC. Residues: CASSTHRGLEKETQYF.

The rearrangement links TRBV6-1 to TRBJ1-1, with 8 bases that match TRBD1. The CDR3 consists of 14 residues. The germline V gene encodes CDR1 MNHNS and CDR2 SASEGT. Unmatched junction bases numbered 8, after V lost 5 bases and J lost 6 bases. The DNA of the CDR3 is TGTGCCAGCAGTCAGAACGACAGGGGCGCTGAAGCTTTCTTT. It translates to CASSQNDRGAEAFF.

V is TRBV30 and J is TRBJ2-1, with 7 bases fitting TRBD1. The CDR3 spans 12 residues. The ends lost 2 bases at V and 13 bases at J; junction bases unmatched: 8. In germline, CDR1 is GTSNPN, CDR2 SVGIG (reference sequence). CDR3 loop: CAWSSTWDRQFF. In nucleotides, the CDR3 is TGTGCCTGGAGTTCAACCTGGGACAGACAGTTCTTC.

The sample holds a few counts of this clone. The chain employs TRBV12-2 and TRBJ1-3; TRBD1, the table's D call, lacks a check against the DNA. TRBV12-2 is shown as a pseudogene. The CDR3 extends over 17 amino acids. CDR3 sequence reads: CASRHSGTGRSGNTIYF. In DNA form, the CDR3 reads TGTGCAAGTCGCCACTCCGGGACAGGCCGCTCTGGAAACACCATATATTTT.

V usage is TRBV7-9 and J usage is TRBJ2-3, with D perhaps matching TRBD2 (6 bases). This CDR3 has 13 amino acids. From germline, CDR1 is SEHNR and CDR2 FQNEAQ (reference sequence). The V and J ends lost 1 base and 11 bases respectively, with 13 bases between them. The chain's CDR3 is CASSLGLTGGQYF. The CDR3 DNA sequence: TGTGCCAGCAGCTTAGGGTTAACCGGGGGGCAGTATTTT.

The V and J genes are TRBV5-6 and TRBJ1-5; D might be TRBD1 (6 bases). V was cut by 4 bases and J by 2 bases, with 13 bases left in between. Germline V gives CDR1 SGHDT, CDR2 YYEEEE. The CDR3 is made up of 15 amino acids. In nucleotides, the CDR3 is TGTGCCAGCAGCCCACAGGGTAGAGGCAATCAGCCCCAGCATTTT. Amino acids: CASSPQGRGNQPQHF.